This section outlines one T cell receptor beta chain sequence together with its context. The antigen remains unidentified. These data come from a study of beta chain features in type 1 diabetes. The wider study: Patients shared similar age, gender and cell yields with healthy donors. The study's findings and limits: For Type 1 diabetes patients, all four CD4+ subsets carried TCRB CDR3s that were moderately but significantly shorter. Naive, central memory and regulatory TCRB repertoires appeared more similar among patients than healthy donors.

All of the isolated RNA was reverse transcribed, so expressed TCRB transcripts were sequenced. Clones were sequenced by immunoSEQ multiplex PCR, and TCRdb holds only the in-frame ones, with some missing. The table shows about 150,000 clones, with approximately 8.4% occurring only once. Sample: central memory CD4+ T cells from blood. This TCR was sampled from a man aged 18 to 29 with type 1 diabetes.

CDR3: CASSLGDTDYEQYF. In DNA form, the CDR3 reads TGCGCCAGCAGCTTGGGGGACACAGACTACGAGCAGTACTTC. The chain uses TRBV5-1 and TRBJ2-7; TRBD1 might be the D (6 bases). The CDR3 is 14 residues long. Germline V gene data show CDR1 as SGHRS and CDR2 as YFSETQ. Trimming shortened V by 0 bases and J by 3 bases, and 10 bases separated the two germline ends.